This T cell receptor beta chain was sequenced during a study of chemoradiotherapy in HPV16-positive cancers. In its sample, this clone was seen a few times. Its antigen is undetermined. Findings and caveats of the study: During treatment, candidate HPV-specific clones and E7-related motifs expanded in tumor.

From germline, CDR1 is LNHDA and CDR2 SQIVND (reference sequence). The CDR3 contains 13 residues. V lost 7 bases and J lost 4, with 13 bases in between. This table comes from immunoSEQ multiplex PCR, and its TCRdb copy is limited to in-frame clones, with some not included. The table shows roughly 34,000 clones, with about 88% occurring only once. The chain joins TRBV19 to TRBJ1-1, with a tentative D call TRBD1 (6 bases). Source: blood, taken from a patient who underwent chemoradiotherapy. This TCR came from a human donor with HPV-associated anogenital cancer. DNA for the CDR3: TGTGCCAGTACTTCCCGGGGGCTCACTGAAGCTTTCTTT. Translating gives CASTSRGLTEAFF.